This T cell receptor beta chain was captured in a study of T cells in Graves' hyperthyroidism and ophthalmopathy. The overall study: Before any treatment, at initial diagnosis, peripheral blood was collected.

Findings of the study overall: Blood samples included most of the expanded thyroid clonotypes exceeding 0.001. In validation, the model predicted ophthalmopathy. These predictions came a median about 6 months before onset.

TCR beta CDR3 regions were amplified from RNA transcripts. With the HTBI primer set, the TCR CDR3 went through a first round of RT-PCR. Each CDR3 protein is one row after TCRdb ran MiXCR on the multiplex PCR reads. In the table there are about 420,000 distinct CDR3 sequences, about 15% of which are singletons. Note on this clonotype: The antigen remains unidentified.

The CDR3 runs 15 residues. Germline V lookup: CDR1 MGHRA, CDR2 YSYEKL. Trimming shortened V by 0 bases and J by 6 bases, and 15 bases separated the two germline ends. The receptor comes from a woman in her late teens or twenties with Graves' hyperthyroidism. The chain employs TRBV4-1 and TRBJ2-7, with D unclear. The sample taken for sequencing was blood. The CDR3 loop reads CASSQEASALGEQYF. As DNA, the CDR3 is TGCGCCAGCAGCCAAGAAGCCAGCGCCCTGGGCGAGCAGTACTTC.